The 9 T cell receptor beta chains presented below share a single source sample, sequenced in a study of T cell responses to AZD1222 COVID-19 vaccine. Measured with immunoSEQ multiplex PCR; TCRdb has only the in-frame clones, and not every one. The sample holds about 82,000 clones, 90% to 95% seen once. The material sequenced was peripheral blood, taken on day 0 of AZD1222 vaccination. These receptors originate from an adult in good health.

The rearrangement joins TRBV9 to TRBJ2-7; D is undetermined. V was clipped by 0 bases and J by 5 bases, with 9 bases between them. CDR3 size: 13 residues. Germline V gene lookup returns CDR1 SGDLS and CDR2 YYNGEE. The CDR3 loop is CASSVGVSHEQYF. CDR3 nucleotides: TGTGCCAGCAGCGTAGGTGTCAGCCACGAGCAGTACTTC.

V and J are TRBV4-3 and TRBJ2-3; 8 nucleotides line up with TRBD2. The CDR3 is 16 amino acids. CDR1 is LGHNA, CDR2 YSLEER, per germline. The V gene end was trimmed by 0 bases and the J gene end by 3 bases; junction bases not matched to a gene: 5. The CDR3 loop reads CASSQDVAGLTDTQYF. The CDR3 DNA reads TGCGCCAGCAGCCAAGATGTAGCGGGGTTAACAGATACGCAGTATTTT.

This chain links TRBV6-5 with TRBJ1-5, with D unclear. Germline CDR1 MNHEY, CDR2 SVGAGI. Deletions cut 5 bases from V and 0 bases from J, with 8 bases between. The CDR3 covers 14 residues. In nucleotides, the CDR3 is TGTGCCAGCAGTCGCCACTATAGCAATCAGCCCCAGCATTTT. Its translation is CASSRHYSNQPQHF.

V usage is TRBV18 and J usage is TRBJ1-5; D is unclear. V lost 3 bases and J 2 bases, leaving 11 bases between the germline ends. The CDR3 is made up of 15 amino acids. Per the germline V gene, CDR1 is KGHSH and CDR2 is LQKENI. CDR3 sequence: CASSPSQVGNQPQHF. CDR3 coding DNA: TGTGCCAGCTCACCGTCCCAGGTGGGCAATCAGCCCCAGCATTTT.

The chain couples TRBV27 to TRBJ1-1, with D possibly matching TRBD1 (6 bases). From germline, CDR1 is MNHEY and CDR2 SMNVEV (reference sequence). V gave up 6 bases and J gave up 7 bases, with 18 bases separating them. This CDR3 is built from 14 residues. The CDR3 DNA sequence: TGTGCCAGCAGGCCCACAGGGACCTCTTTTGAAGCTTTCTTT. Protein sequence: CASRPTGTSFEAFF.

The V call is TRBV3-1 (or the pseudogene TRBV3-2), the J call TRBJ1-6; TRBD1 matches 7 bases. V dropped 4 bases and J dropped 7; count of bases not matched to a gene: 4. From germline, CDR1 is LGHDT and CDR2 YNNKEL (reference sequence). The CDR3 length is 14 residues. The CDR3 region is CASSLGTENSPLHF. The CDR3 region has the DNA TGTGCCAGCAGCCTTGGGACAGAAAATTCACCCCTCCACTTT.

V gene TRBV28 combines with J gene TRBJ1-4; a possible D gene is TRBD1 (6 bases). The CDR3 runs to 14 residues. Germline lookup yields CDR1 MDHEN and CDR2 SYDVKM. V was clipped by 2 bases and J by 8 bases, with 12 bases between them. The CDR3 loop reads CASSLAGVGEKLFF. CDR3 sequence (DNA): TGTGCCAGCAGTTTAGCAGGGGTGGGGGAAAAACTGTTTTTT.

The rearrangement uses TRBV5-8 and TRBJ1-5, with 7 bases lining up with TRBD1. With V trimmed by 4 bases and J by 0 bases, 4 bases remained unmatched. Germline V CDR1 and CDR2: SGHTS, YDEGEE. The CDR3 runs 15 residues. The CDR3 DNA reads as TGTGCCAGCAGCCCGGGACAGCATAGCAATCAGCCCCAGCATTTT. It specifies CASSPGQHSNQPQHF.

This chain connects TRBV6-2 or TRBV6-3 to TRBJ2-1; D gene uncertain. V lost 0 bases and J 5 bases, leaving 5 bases between the germline ends. This CDR3 region has 13 residues. Per germline, CDR1 MNHEY and CDR2 SVGEGT. The DNA of the CDR3 is TGTGCCAGCAGTTACTCCTTGCACAATGAGCAGTTCTTC. It specifies CASSYSLHNEQFF.